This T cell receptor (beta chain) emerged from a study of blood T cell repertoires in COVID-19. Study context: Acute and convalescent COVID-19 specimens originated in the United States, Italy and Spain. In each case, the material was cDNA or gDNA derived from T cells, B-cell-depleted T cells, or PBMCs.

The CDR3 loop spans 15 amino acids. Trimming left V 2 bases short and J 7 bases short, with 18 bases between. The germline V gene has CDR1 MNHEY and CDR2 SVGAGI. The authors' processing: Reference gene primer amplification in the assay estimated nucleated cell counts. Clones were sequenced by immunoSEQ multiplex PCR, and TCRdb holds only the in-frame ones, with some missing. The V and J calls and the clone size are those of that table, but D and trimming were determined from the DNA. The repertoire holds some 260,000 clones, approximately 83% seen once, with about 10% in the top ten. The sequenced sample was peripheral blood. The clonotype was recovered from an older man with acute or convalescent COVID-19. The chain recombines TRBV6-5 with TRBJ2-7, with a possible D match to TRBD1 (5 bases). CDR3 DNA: TGTGCCAGCAGTTACGGCGCAGGGCCCTTGGGTGAGCAGTACTTC. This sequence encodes CASSYGAGPLGEQYF.